The rows below give T cell receptor beta chains drawn from one sample of a study of cytomegalovirus exposure and HLA in healthy donors. Clones were read by immunoSEQ multiplex PCR, and TCRdb kept only the in-frame ones, dropping some. Of around 140,000 clones in the sample, about 64% were seen once. Sequenced material: PBMCs. The receptors originated from a middle-aged woman in good health and CMV-seronegative. CDR3s include the opening cysteine and the closing phenylalanine or tryptophan. The D gene is left open where the match is weak. Rows give clone size only sometimes, using once, few, many, or a class for an expanded clone.

>NA|TRBJ2-1|TRBD2|TRBV2
TGTGCCAGCAGTGAAGGGGTCGGGGGGGCCCCCAATGAGCAGTTCTTC
CASSEGVGGAPNEQFF
>NA|TRBJ1-2|NA|TRBV4-3
TGCGCCAGCAGCCAAGAGTTGGGGAGCTATGGCTACACCTTC
CASSQELGSYGYTF
>few|TRBJ2-7|TRBD1|TRBV6-5
TGTGCCAGCAGATCCCCGGGACAGGGGGCCTACGAGCAGTACTTC
CASRSPGQGAYEQYF
>NA|TRBJ1-5|NA|TRBV4-3
TGCGCCAGCAGCCAAGAATCCCGCGGGCCCCAGCATTTT
CASSQESRGPQHF
>few|TRBJ1-6|NA|TRBV14
TGTGCCAGCAGCCAATACTCGGGTTCACCCCTCCACTTT
CASSQYSGSPLHF
>NA|TRBJ2-5|TRBD2|TRBV19
TGTGCCAGTAGTAATAGCCTTAGCGGGGGGCAAGAGACCCAGTACTTC
CASSNSLSGGQETQYF
>NA|TRBJ1-2|NA|TRBV7-9
TGTGCCAGCTCCCTCCCGGCGGCGGGAGGCTACACCTTC
CASSLPAAGGYTF
>NA|TRBJ1-4|TRBD1|TRBV18
TGTGCCAGCTCACCACAGAGGGACAGGGCAGGAGAAAAACTGTTTTTT
CASSPQRDRAGEKLFF
>many|TRBJ1-1|TRBD1|TRBV10-3
TGTGCCATCAGTGAGGGGACAGGGGGGGCGGATGAAGCTTTCTTT
CAISEGTGGADEAFF
>NA|TRBJ2-1|TRBD2|TRBV9
TGTGCCAGCAGCGGTGGACTAGCGGGAAATGAGCAGTTCTTC
CASSGGLAGNEQFF
>NA|TRBJ1-6|TRBD1|TRBV14
TGTGCCAGCAGCTCCAGGGGGCTGGTTTCACCCCTCCACTTT
CASSSRGLVSPLHF
>few|TRBJ1-5|TRBD1|TRBV18
TGTGCCAGCTCACCAAGTAAGGGGGCTGGGGAGCCCCAGCATTTT
CASSPSKGAGEPQHF
>few|TRBJ2-7|TRBD1|TRBV2
TGTGCCAGCAAGACAGGGGGTGACTTTTTGGAGCAGTACTTC
CASKTGGDFLEQYF
>few|TRBJ1-2|TRBD1|TRBV7-2
TGTGCCAGCAGCTTTTACGACAGGGACCTCTATGGCTACACCTTC
CASSFYDRDLYGYTF
>NA|TRBJ2-7|TRBD1|TRBV7-2
TGTGCCAGCAGCCCGTTCTCGGACAGGTCTACCTACGAGCAGTACTTC
CASSPFSDRSTYEQYF
>NA|TRBJ2-3|TRBD2|TRBV4-2
TGTGCCAGCAGCCAAGATAGGCTAGCGGGCCTCACAGATACGCAGTATTTT
CASSQDRLAGLTDTQYF
>NA|TRBJ1-6|NA|TRBV5-6
TGTGCCAGCAGCCGGTTGGCCTTGCGGAATTCACCCCTCCACTTT
CASSRLALRNSPLHF
>NA|TRBJ1-4|TRBD1|TRBV6-6
TGTGCCAGCAGTTTCCAGGGGGCGGGTGAAAAACTGTTTTTT
CASSFQGAGEKLFF
>NA|TRBJ2-1|TRBD1|TRBV4-3
TGCGCCAGCAGCCAAGATGATGTGGCCAGGGGGAATGAGCAGTTCTTC
CASSQDDVARGNEQFF
>NA|TRBJ1-2|NA|TRBV7-2
TGTGCCAGCACCATTTCACACCTCTCTGCGGATGGCTACACCTTC
CASTISHLSADGYTF
>NA|TRBJ1-3|NA|TRBV5-5
TGTGCCAGCAGCCCGTCCACTAGAGGAAACACCATATATTTT
CASSPSTRGNTIYF
>NA|TRBJ1-2|NA|TRBV6-1
TGTGCCAGCCTCGTGGCTGGGCTGTATGGCTACACCTTC
CASLVAGLYGYTF
>NA|TRBJ1-1|NA|TRBV7-9
TGTTCCAGCAGCTTGGGAGAGACTGAAGCTTTCTTT
CSSSLGETEAFF
>NA|TRBJ1-1|NA|TRBV7-9
TGTGCCAGCAGCTTATTCGGGGGGTCGGATACTGAAGCTTTCTTT
CASSLFGGSDTEAFF
>few|TRBJ1-1|TRBD1|TRBV10-3
TGTGCCATCAGCCCGACAGGGGCGAGAGGGACTGAAGCTTTCTTT
CAISPTGARGTEAFF
>once|TRBJ2-3|TRBD2|TRBV6-5
TGTGACAGCAGTTACACAAGCGGGGGGGGAGATACGCAGTATTTT
CDSSYTSGGGDTQYF
>NA|TRBJ1-6|TRBD1|TRBV2
TGTGCCAGCAGGGGGGCCGGGACAGGCGCTTATAATTCACCCCTCCACTTT
CASRGAGTGAYNSPLHF
>NA|TRBJ2-7|NA|TRBV28
TGTGCCAGCAGTTTATGGGCTTCTGGCTACGAGCAGTACTTC
CASSLWASGYEQYF
>few|TRBJ1-4|NA|TRBV19
TGTGCCAGTCGACTCGGGAACCACGATGAAAAACTGTTTTTT
CASRLGNHDEKLFF
>NA|TRBJ1-4|NA|TRBV5-4
TGTGCCAGCAGTCTTGGGGGGGGAGGCGAGGAAAAACTGTTTTTT
CASSLGGGGEEKLFF
>NA|TRBJ1-3|NA|TRBV6-6
TGTGCCAGCAGCCGAAGGGACATACTCTCTGGAAACACCATATATTTT
CASSRRDILSGNTIYF
>few|TRBJ1-1|TRBD1|TRBV5-1
TGCGCCAGCAGCTTGAATCAAGGACAGGCTACTGAAGCTTTCTTT
CASSLNQGQATEAFF
>once|TRBJ1-2|TRBD1|TRBV5-1
TGCGCCAGCAGCCTAGGGACAGGGGGGACGTGGTATGGCTACACCTTC
CASSLGTGGTWYGYTF
>NA|TRBJ1-1|NA|TRBV19
TGTGCCAGTATGGTGGGGGGAACTGACACTGAAGCTTTCTTT
CASMVGGTDTEAFF
>NA|TRBJ1-5|NA|TRBV4-3
TGCGCCAGCAGCCAAGAACTCAGGGCCTCCCATAGACCCCAGCATTTT
CASSQELRASHRPQHF
>once|TRBJ1-4|TRBD1|TRBV6-5
TGTGCCAGCAGTTATAGGGGACAGCGTAATGAAAAACTGTTTTTT
CASSYRGQRNEKLFF
>few|TRBJ1-2|NA|TRBV27
TGTGCCAGCGGGAGGCGCGAAGGGTATGGCTACACCTTC
CASGRREGYGYTF
>NA|TRBJ1-1|TRBD1|TRBV30
TGTGCCTGGAGTCTCAACAGGGGCGGGTACACTGAAGCTTTCTTT
CAWSLNRGGYTEAFF
>NA|TRBJ2-7|NA|TRBV7-6
TGTGCCAGCAGCCCCGCCGGGGGACGGGCCTCCTACGAGCAGTACTTC
CASSPAGGRASYEQYF
>NA|TRBJ2-1|NA|TRBV9
TGTGCCAGCAGCGTCCTACAGGGCTCCTACAATGAGCAGTTCTTC
CASSVLQGSYNEQFF
>NA|TRBJ1-2|TRBD1|TRBV6-5
TGTGCCAGCAGTTACATCAGGGGGGTACAATATGGCTACACCTTC
CASSYIRGVQYGYTF
>NA|TRBJ2-1|TRBD2|TRBV27
TGTGCCAGCAGCCATCCCTCGGGACTAGCGGGGGGAAGCTCCTACAATGAGCAGTTCTTC
CASSHPSGLAGGSSYNEQFF
>NA|TRBJ2-3|NA|TRBV5-1
TGCGCCAGCAGCGACCCTAGGGCGGGGGCCACAGATACGCAGTATTTT
CASSDPRAGATDTQYF
>few|TRBJ1-2|TRBD1|TRBV11-2
TGTGCCAGCAGCTTGCGACAGGGCTTCTATGGCTACACCTTC
CASSLRQGFYGYTF
>NA|TRBJ1-6|NA|TRBV5-1
TGCGCCAGCAGCTTGGGCGGGAGCTCCTATAATTCACCCCTCCACTTT
CASSLGGSSYNSPLHF
>few|TRBJ1-1|NA|TRBV7-9
TGTGCCAGCAGCTTAGGCAGGGGATCTAACACTGAAGCTTTCTTT
CASSLGRGSNTEAFF
>NA|TRBJ1-1|NA|TRBV2
TGTGCCAGCAGTGCCGAGGGGGGGCCGAACACTGAAGCTTTCTTT
CASSAEGGPNTEAFF
>few|TRBJ1-1|NA|TRBV7-9
TGTGCCAGCAGCTCCGGACAGAAGAGTGAAGCTTTCTTT
CASSSGQKSEAFF
>NA|TRBJ1-2|NA|TRBV7-2
TGTGCCAGCAGCTTAGACTTGGCAGGGTTGGCCTATGGCTACACCTTC
CASSLDLAGLAYGYTF
>NA|TRBJ2-3|TRBD2|TRBV2
TGTGCCAGCAGCGTTACTAGCGCAGATACGCAGTATTTT
CASSVTSADTQYF
>NA|TRBJ1-5|NA|TRBV9
TGTGCCAGCAGCGTCGGACAGAATCAGCCCCAGCATTTT
CASSVGQNQPQHF
>NA|TRBJ2-1|TRBD2|TRBV5-1
TGCGCCAGCAGCCAAACGACTAGCGGATCCTACAATGAGCAGTTCTTC
CASSQTTSGSYNEQFF
>NA|TRBJ1-2|NA|TRBV10-1
TGCGCCAGCAGTGATTACTGGGGCGGCGGCTACACCTTC
CASSDYWGGGYTF
>NA|TRBJ2-7|NA|TRBV29-1
TGCAGCGTCCCCGGGGGTCCCGCCGAGCAGTACTTC
CSVPGGPAEQYF
>NA|TRBJ1-5|TRBD1|TRBV30
TGTGCCTGGGGGACAGGGGCCAATCAGCCCCAGCATTTT
CAWGTGANQPQHF
>NA|TRBJ2-7|NA|TRBV4-3
TGCGCCAGCAGCCAAGAATTTGGGCTCAACGAGCAGTACTTC
CASSQEFGLNEQYF
>NA|TRBJ2-5|NA|TRBV7-8
TGTGCCAGCAGCCCTCGGTTTGGGGGGACCTCCACCGACCAAGAGACCCAGTACTTC
CASSPRFGGTSTDQETQYF
>NA|TRBJ2-3|NA|TRBV19
TGTGCCAGTAGTATAGATGAGGGTATGGGAGATACGCAGTATTTT
CASSIDEGMGDTQYF